A selection of T cell receptor beta chains follows, all from one sample in a study of blood T cell repertoires in COVID-19. Some clones are missing from TCRdb's copy, which holds only in-frame ones; the method was immunoSEQ multiplex PCR. Here the sample spans tens of thousands of clones, approximately 86% being singletons. The sequenced material came from peripheral blood. The receptors were sampled from a woman older than 75 with COVID-19, enrolled during active disease. Both conserved end residues are part of each CDR3. D genes are given only for firm matches. Clone size is not always given. Where it is, it says once, few, many or a class for expanded clones.

CDR3 DNA: TGTGCCAGCAGCCGGGACAGGGGTTCACCCCTCCACTTT
CDR3 protein: CASSRDRGSPLHF
clone size: few
D gene: TRBD1
CDR3 length: 13
J gene: TRBJ1-6
V gene: TRBV7-3

CDR3 DNA: TGCGCCAGCAGCCAAGCAGGGGGCAGGTACACCGGGGAGCTGTTTTTT
CDR3 protein: CASSQAGGRYTGELFF
clone size: few
D gene: TRBD1
CDR3 length: 16
J gene: TRBJ2-2
V gene: TRBV4-3

CDR3 DNA: TGTGCCAGCTCACCCCGCAGGGGTGGAAACACCATATATTTT
CDR3 protein: CASSPRRGGNTIYF
clone size: .
D gene: .
CDR3 length: 14
J gene: TRBJ1-3
V gene: TRBV18

CDR3 DNA: TGTGCCAGTGGAGACAGAAACTATGGCTACACCTTC
CDR3 protein: CASGDRNYGYTF
clone size: .
D gene: .
CDR3 length: 12
J gene: TRBJ1-2
V gene: TRBV19

CDR3 DNA: TGTGCCAGCAGCTTAGTGGCGGGGTGGGGCAATGAGCAGTTCTTC
CDR3 protein: CASSLVAGWGNEQFF
clone size: .
D gene: .
CDR3 length: 15
J gene: TRBJ2-1
V gene: TRBV7-2

CDR3 DNA: TGTGCCAGCAGCACAGACAGTACACAGCCCCAGCATTTT
CDR3 protein: CASSTDSTQPQHF
clone size: .
D gene: .
CDR3 length: 13
J gene: TRBJ1-5
V gene: TRBV9

CDR3 DNA: TGTGCCAGCAGCCAGCTCCTGTCGTCGGGGGAGGGTCGTGAGACCCAGTACTTC
CDR3 protein: CASSQLLSSGEGRETQYF
clone size: .
D gene: TRBD2
CDR3 length: 18
J gene: TRBJ2-5
V gene: TRBV3-1/TRBV3-2

CDR3 DNA: TGCGCCAGCAGCTTGGACTCGTTCATCGGGGAGCTGTTTTTT
CDR3 protein: CASSLDSFIGELFF
clone size: .
D gene: .
CDR3 length: 14
J gene: TRBJ2-2
V gene: TRBV5-1

CDR3 DNA: TGTGCCAGCAGTTACGGAGCGGGGGGCACAGATACGCAGTATTTT
CDR3 protein: CASSYGAGGTDTQYF
clone size: .
D gene: TRBD2
CDR3 length: 15
J gene: TRBJ2-3
V gene: TRBV6-2/TRBV6-3

CDR3 DNA: TGTGCCAGCAGTTTTACAGTCGACATCACCGGCTACACCTTC
CDR3 protein: CASSFTVDITGYTF
clone size: .
D gene: .
CDR3 length: 14
J gene: TRBJ1-2
V gene: TRBV6-2/TRBV6-3

CDR3 DNA: TGCGCCAGCAGCTTTAAATTCGGGGGGACTGAAGCTTTCTTT
CDR3 protein: CASSFKFGGTEAFF
clone size: .
D gene: .
CDR3 length: 14
J gene: TRBJ1-1
V gene: TRBV5-1

CDR3 DNA: TGTGCCAGCAGTGAGAGACAGGGACCAGATACGCAGTATTTT
CDR3 protein: CASSERQGPDTQYF
clone size: .
D gene: TRBD1
CDR3 length: 14
J gene: TRBJ2-3
V gene: TRBV6-1

CDR3 DNA: TGTGCCACCAGCGGGAAGGTGGGGCGGTCTAATGAGCAGTACTTC
CDR3 protein: CATSGKVGRSNEQYF
clone size: .
D gene: .
CDR3 length: 15
J gene: TRBJ2-7
V gene: TRBV15

CDR3 DNA: TGTGCCAGCAGCGTAGCGGGTTCACCCCTCCACTTT
CDR3 protein: CASSVAGSPLHF
clone size: .
D gene: .
CDR3 length: 12
J gene: TRBJ1-6
V gene: TRBV9

CDR3 DNA: TGTGCCAGCAGCGGGCAGGGGAATTCACCCCTCCACTTT
CDR3 protein: CASSGQGNSPLHF
clone size: .
D gene: .
CDR3 length: 13
J gene: TRBJ1-6
V gene: TRBV12-3/TRBV12-4

CDR3 DNA: TGTGCCAGTAGTAATACGGGAAAAAAGGACTATGGCTACACCTTC
CDR3 protein: CASSNTGKKDYGYTF
clone size: .
D gene: .
CDR3 length: 15
J gene: TRBJ1-2
V gene: TRBV19

CDR3 DNA: TGTGCCAGCACCAGCTTTGGGAGGGCCCACGAGCAGTACTTC
CDR3 protein: CASTSFGRAHEQYF
clone size: .
D gene: TRBD2
CDR3 length: 14
J gene: TRBJ2-7
V gene: TRBV28

CDR3 DNA: TGTGCCAGCAGCTTAGGTCAGGGGACAGATACGCAGTATTTT
CDR3 protein: CASSLGQGTDTQYF
clone size: .
D gene: .
CDR3 length: 14
J gene: TRBJ2-3
V gene: TRBV7-9

CDR3 DNA: TGTGCCACCAGTACTGCTAACACCGGGGAGCTGTTTTTT
CDR3 protein: CATSTANTGELFF
clone size: .
D gene: .
CDR3 length: 13
J gene: TRBJ2-2
V gene: TRBV24-1

CDR3 DNA: TGTGCCAGCCCCAAGGGGACAGGGACGGAGACCCAGTACTTC
CDR3 protein: CASPKGTGTETQYF
clone size: once
D gene: TRBD1
CDR3 length: 14
J gene: TRBJ2-5
V gene: TRBV2

CDR3 DNA: TGTGCCAGCAGCGTACGACAGGGTGGCACAGATACGCAGTATTTT
CDR3 protein: CASSVRQGGTDTQYF
clone size: .
D gene: TRBD1
CDR3 length: 15
J gene: TRBJ2-3
V gene: TRBV9

CDR3 DNA: TGTGCCAGCAGCGCCGGACTAGCGGGAGTTAGCGAGCAGTACTTC
CDR3 protein: CASSAGLAGVSEQYF
clone size: .
D gene: TRBD2
CDR3 length: 15
J gene: TRBJ2-7
V gene: TRBV5-4